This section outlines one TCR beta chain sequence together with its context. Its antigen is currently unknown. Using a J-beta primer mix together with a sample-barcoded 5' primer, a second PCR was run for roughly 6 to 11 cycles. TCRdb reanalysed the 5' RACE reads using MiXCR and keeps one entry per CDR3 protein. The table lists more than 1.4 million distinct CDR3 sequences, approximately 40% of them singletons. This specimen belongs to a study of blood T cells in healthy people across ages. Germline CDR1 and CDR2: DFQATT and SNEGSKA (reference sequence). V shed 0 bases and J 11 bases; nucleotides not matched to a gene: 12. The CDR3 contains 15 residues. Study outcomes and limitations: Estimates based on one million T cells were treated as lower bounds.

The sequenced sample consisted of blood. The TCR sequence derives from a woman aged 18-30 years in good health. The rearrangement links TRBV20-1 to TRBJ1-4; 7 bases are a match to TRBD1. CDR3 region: CSARDGSGGGEKLFF. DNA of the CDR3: TGCAGTGCTAGAGATGGGTCAGGGGGAGGTGAGAAACTGTTTTTT.